This is a list of T cell receptor beta chains from one sample in a study of long-term antiretroviral therapy in people with HIV. This table comes from immunoSEQ multiplex PCR, and its TCRdb copy is limited to in-frame clones, with some not included. The sample has 13,000 to 15,000 clones; around four fifths are singletons. Here the sequenced sample was unsorted PBMCs, taken 1.3 years before starting antiretroviral therapy. The receptors were gathered from a man aged 35 to 55 with HIV. CDR3s include the opening cysteine and the closing phenylalanine or tryptophan.

J	V	CDR3
TRBJ2-7	TRBV2	CASSESGGFSYEQYF
TRBJ1-2	TRBV9	CASSAASASDWGGYTF
TRBJ2-7	TRBV4-1	CASSQDEDSYEQYF
TRBJ2-1	TRBV7-3	CASSLSGGNEQFF
TRBJ2-7	TRBV2	CASRGAGESYEQYF
TRBJ1-2	TRBV7-9	CASSQLETDPIYGYTF
TRBJ1-2	TRBV5-6	CASSLGQGYYGYTF
TRBJ1-4	TRBV6-6	CASSNWDGLNEKLFF
TRBJ1-4	TRBV5-6	CASEVTGEAKLFF
TRBJ2-7	TRBV7-8	CASSLAGGHEQYF
TRBJ1-5	TRBV2	CASSGQGTQPQHF
TRBJ2-1	TRBV5-4	CASSTRQGPSYNEQFF
TRBJ2-1	TRBV4-1	CASSQVRVGGDNNEQFF
TRBJ2-3	TRBV28	CASSLDGGPLTDTQYF
TRBJ1-6	TRBV7-3	CASSLTARSNSPLHF
TRBJ2-5	TRBV19	CASSVDRDSEETQYF
TRBJ2-1	TRBV6-1	CASSQAGSSYNEQFF
TRBJ2-7	TRBV27	CATSLGWGGEQYF
TRBJ1-3	TRBV15	CATSRGSGSGNTIYF
TRBJ2-7	TRBV7-7	CASSLAPGATYEQYF
TRBJ1-1	TRBV19	CASSDQLMNTEAFF
TRBJ1-5	TRBV18	CASSPLRGSGQGDQPQHF
TRBJ1-6	TRBV11-2	CASSLGGASPLHF
TRBJ2-3	TRBV5-6	CASSPRTRLANTQYF
TRBJ1-2	TRBV19	CASSIAFSNYGYTF
TRBJ2-5	TRBV7-8	CASSYGGPETQYF
TRBJ2-7	TRBV6-5	CASSYGTGGEQYF
TRBJ2-1	TRBV18	CASSPDRVFNNEQFF
TRBJ1-2	TRBV7-9	CASSLLEENYGYTF
TRBJ2-1	TRBV10-3	CAIRDLIQGLDEQFF
TRBJ2-7	TRBV10-3	CAIGEDRRYEQYF
TRBJ2-1	TRBV19	CASSIDGESNEQFF
TRBJ1-2	TRBV2	CASRPDRGGNYGYTF
TRBJ1-5	TRBV7-3	CASSLGTGQPQHF
TRBJ1-6	TRBV19	CASSIQTNSPLHF
TRBJ2-3	TRBV5-1	CASSPGGATDTQYF
TRBJ2-7	TRBV6-6	CASSLRGPPYEQYF
TRBJ2-2	TRBV9	CASRGPRENTGELFF
TRBJ1-2	TRBV7-9	CASSLAGSYGYTF
TRBJ1-6	TRBV30	CAWGIGQNNSPLHF
TRBJ2-6	TRBV5-1	CASSTGQGISGANVLTF
TRBJ1-2	TRBV7-9	CASSFRDSYGYTF
TRBJ2-7	TRBV2	CASRPGLSRNEQYF
TRBJ1-1	TRBV30	CAWTTGLGNTEAFF
TRBJ2-7	TRBV5-4	CASSADRGRLGEQYF
TRBJ2-7	TRBV5-1	CASSPTPGQGWYEQYF
TRBJ2-7	TRBV7-9	CASSLSSYEQYF
TRBJ2-2	TRBV12-5	CASGPWVADTGELFF
TRBJ1-1	TRBV5-4	CASSRVGNTEAFF
TRBJ2-1	TRBV18	CASSPSSGAPNEQFF
TRBJ2-5	TRBV2	CASSARSGGKQETQYF
TRBJ1-1	TRBV29-1	CSVEPGQGRRAFF